Included here is one T cell receptor beta chain sequence, with context. Its cognate antigen is unknown. The V and J ends lost 6 bases and 4 bases, in that order; junction bases with no gene match: 3. The CDR3 is 13 amino acids. Germline V gene data show CDR1 as SGHTA and CDR2 as FQGNSA. This sample stems from a study of cytomegalovirus exposure and HLA in healthy donors. The PCR made use of 60 Vbeta and 13 Jbeta primers. Sequencing was performed with immunoSEQ multiplex PCR; in TCRdb, only in-frame clones are kept and a portion is missing. The sample shows over 95,000 clones, roughly 82% of them seen only once. Study-level results: In an earlier analysis, productive rearrangement rates for most beta V segments clustered near 87% or 30%.

The TCR was taken from a man aged 35 to 55 in good health and CMV-seropositive. The chain is built from TRBV7-2 and TRBJ2-7; 10 positions match TRBD2. Sequencing was carried out using PBMCs. For the CDR3, the DNA is TGTGCCAGCAGGCCACTAGCGGGGTACGAGCAGTACTTC. Residues: CASRPLAGYEQYF.